These 21 T cell receptor beta chains came from one sample sequenced in a study of cytomegalovirus exposure and HLA in healthy donors. The PCR ran on 60 Vbeta and 13 Jbeta primers. Sequencing was performed with immunoSEQ multiplex PCR; in TCRdb, only in-frame clones are kept and a portion is missing. The sample holds roughly 98,000 clones, about four fifths seen once. Sequencing was done on a sample of PBMCs. Source of these receptors: a female donor in good health and CMV-seropositive.

The chain uses TRBV7-9 and TRBJ1-3, with D hard to call. Germline CDR1 is SEHNR and CDR2 is FQNEAQ (reference sequence). The CDR3 runs to 12 residues. Trimming left V 5 bases short and J 8 bases short, with 10 bases between. The CDR3 DNA reads as TGTGCCAGCAGCCCCACTGGTGACACCATATATTTT. It translates to CASSPTGDTIYF.

CDR3 nucleotide sequence: TGCGCCAGCAGCTTGGGGACTAGCGCAGTCACAGATACGCAGTATTTT. It codes for CASSLGTSAVTDTQYF. V and J are TRBV5-1 and TRBJ2-3; 9 bases agree with TRBD2. The CDR3 covers 16 residues. Per germline, CDR1 SGHRS and CDR2 YFSETQ. V lost 0 bases and J lost 2; bases outside the gene matches: 4.

The table lists this clone with a few counts. The chain is built from TRBV30 and TRBJ1-4, with D unclear. Trimming stripped 3 bases from V and 3 bases from J, with 17 bases between. CDR1 and CDR2 (germline): GTSNPN, SVGIG (reference sequence). The CDR3 totals 16 residues. The CDR3 DNA follows: TGTGCCTGGAGGCCCCGTCAGTTTCTAGCTAATGAAAAACTGTTTTTT. Protein product: CAWRPRQFLANEKLFF. Looking up the rest from reference TRBV30 and TRBJ1-4 gives the full variable domain: SQTIHQWPATLVQPVGSPLSLECTVEGTSNPNLYWYRQAAGRGLQLLFYSVGIGQISSEVPQNLSASRPQDRQFILSSKKLLLSDSGFYLCAWRPRQFLANEKLFFGSGTQLSVL.

V usage is TRBV6-5 and J usage is TRBJ2-5, with TRBD1 identical over 7 bases. Germline V gene data show CDR1 as MNHEY and CDR2 as SVGAGI. V shed 5 bases and J 5 bases; nucleotides not matched to a gene: 11. The CDR3 spans 15 residues. The CDR3 bases are TGTGCCAGCAGTCCCAATATAGGACAGGATGAGACCCAGTACTTC. Translation gives CASSPNIGQDETQYF.

V and J are TRBV7-2 and TRBJ1-1; D unresolved. This CDR3 is 15 amino acids long. Per germline, CDR1 SGHTA and CDR2 FQGNSA. Trimming shortened V by 0 bases and J by 6 bases, and 14 bases separated the two germline ends. In nucleotides, the CDR3 is TGTGCCAGCAGCTTAGCGGCGCGAAGAGAGGCTGAAGCTTTCTTT. This gives the protein CASSLAARREAEAFF.

This rearrangement joins TRBV7-8 to TRBJ2-7; TRBD2 matches at 9 bases. V was clipped by 9 bases and J by 7 bases; unmatched bases: 13. The CDR3 loop spans 14 amino acids. Germline V gene lookup returns CDR1 SGHVS and CDR2 FQNEAQ. CDR3 DNA sequence: TGTGCCAGGGTTTGGGCGGGAGGGCCGGGGGAGCAGTACTTC. Translating it yields CARVWAGGPGEQYF.

In DNA form, the CDR3 reads TGTGCCAGCAGATACGGACAGGGGGCGGACGAGCAGTACTTC. It encodes CASRYGQGADEQYF. This chain connects TRBV6-5 to TRBJ2-7; 11 positions match TRBD1. This CDR3 comprises 14 residues. Germline V gene data show CDR1 as MNHEY and CDR2 as SVGAGI. The junction had 6 bases not matched to a gene; V was cut back by 6 bases and J by 5 bases.

The chain carries TRBV28 and TRBJ2-4; 10 nucleotides match TRBD2. Losses at the gene ends were 6 bases for V and 6 bases for J; bases not matched to a gene: 5. The CDR3 covers 14 residues. CDR1 is MDHEN, CDR2 SYDVKM, per germline. CDR3 bases: TGTGCCAGCAGACTATCTAGCGGGAGAAACATTCAGTACTTC. As protein: CASRLSSGRNIQYF.

The chain has TRBV10-3 and TRBJ1-1; D possibly corresponds to TRBD1 (5 bases). With 2 bases removed from V and 1 base from J, the gap between germline ends came to 5 bases. The CDR3 has 13 amino acids. Germline V gene sequence: CDR1 ENHRY, CDR2 SYGVKD. CDR3 region: CAISETGNTEAFF. The CDR3 region has the DNA TGTGCCATCAGTGAGACAGGGAACACTGAAGCTTTCTTT.

The rearrangement links TRBV7-2 to TRBJ1-5; D not certain. Trimming pared 1 base from V and 1 base from J, leaving 8 bases between. Germline CDR1 reads SGHTA; CDR2 reads FQGNSA. The CDR3 sequence is 15 residues long. The CDR3, as DNA: TGTGCCAGCAGCTTAGAGCGAGCGAGCAATCAGCCCCAGCATTTT. Amino acid sequence: CASSLERASNQPQHF.

This chain connects TRBV10-3 to TRBJ1-1; 8 bases line up with TRBD1. The CDR3 extends over 13 amino acids. Germline-derived CDR1 and CDR2 are ENHRY and SYGVKD. V dropped 3 bases and J dropped 5; count of bases not matched to a gene: 2. The CDR3 DNA is TGTGCCATCAGTGACACAGGGGGAACTGAAGCTTTCTTT. Its translation is CAISDTGGTEAFF.

This clone has just a few counts. The V call is TRBV4-3, the J call TRBJ2-5; D is possibly TRBD2 (5 bases). Germline V gives CDR1 LGHNA, CDR2 YSLEER. The CDR3 sequence is 14 residues long. Deletions cut 0 bases from V and 4 bases from J, with 9 bases between. The CDR3 here is CASSQDRAGETQYF. DNA of the CDR3: TGCGCCAGCAGCCAAGATCGCGCGGGAGAGACCCAGTACTTC.

The chain joins TRBV5-4 to TRBJ2-3, with D possibly being TRBD1 (5 bases). V gave up 4 bases and J gave up 5 bases, with 11 bases separating them. This CDR3 comprises 13 residues. CDR1 and CDR2 from the germline V gene are SGHNT and YYREEE (reference sequence). CDR3 bases: TGTGCCAGCAGCGGCGACAGCGAAGATACGCAGTATTTT. This encodes CASSGDSEDTQYF.

This sequence joins TRBV4-3 and TRBJ1-1; 8 nucleotides line up with TRBD1. CDR1 and CDR2 (germline): LGHNA, YSLEER. With 7 bases clipped from V and 1 base from J, the junction kept 8 bases outside the gene matches. The CDR3 spans 15 residues. CDR3: CASNPNQGANTEAFF. CDR3 nucleotide sequence: TGCGCCAGCAACCCGAACCAGGGGGCGAACACTGAAGCTTTCTTT.

The genes are TRBV28 and TRBJ1-1; no definite D call. The CDR3 runs 14 residues. V was trimmed by 5 bases and J by 10 bases, leaving 20 bases between them. Germline CDR1 MDHEN, CDR2 SYDVKM. This chain's CDR3 is CASSATGSVRGAFF. DNA of the CDR3: TGTGCCAGCAGTGCGACGGGGTCGGTACGCGGAGCTTTCTTT.

The chain couples TRBV30 to TRBJ1-2, with D tentatively TRBD1 (5 bases). CDR1 GTSNPN and CDR2 SVGIG come from the germline V gene (reference sequence). The V end was cut by 3 bases, the J end by 2 bases, with 10 bases between. This CDR3 is built from 13 residues. The CDR3 region has the DNA TGTGCCTGGAGCCGGGGGGAAAACTATGGCTACACCTTC. Protein sequence: CAWSRGENYGYTF.

As DNA, the CDR3 is TGTGCCATCAGTGAAGGGACAGGGAGGCGCCACGAGCAGTACTTC. It specifies CAISEGTGRRHEQYF. The chain couples TRBV10-3 to TRBJ2-7; 9 bases fit TRBD1. The CDR3 totals 15 residues. V lost 3 bases and J lost 5; bases outside the gene matches: 8. Germline V gene data show CDR1 as ENHRY and CDR2 as SYGVKD.

This clone appeared a few times. The chain uses TRBV4-2 and TRBJ2-5, with 8 bases that match TRBD1. The CDR3 loop spans 17 amino acids. Trimming at V came to 0 bases and at J to 3 bases, leaving 9 bases not matched to a gene. The germline V gene has CDR1 LGHNA and CDR2 YNFKEQ. CDR3 loop: CASSQDQTGQGKETQYF. The CDR3 DNA reads TGTGCCAGCAGCCAAGATCAAACTGGACAGGGCAAAGAGACCCAGTACTTC.

The rearrangement uses TRBV5-1 and TRBJ1-3; the D is unclear. CDR1 is SGHRS, CDR2 YFSETQ, per germline. This CDR3 has 15 residues. Trimming took off 0 bases at V and 4 bases at J, with 11 bases between the two ends. CDR3 in amino acids: CASSLAGIDGNTIYF. Written as DNA, the CDR3 is TGCGCCAGCAGCTTGGCGGGGATTGACGGAAACACCATATATTTT.

This rearrangement joins TRBV19 to TRBJ1-1, with 7 bases that match TRBD1. The ends lost 6 bases at V and 6 bases at J; junction bases unmatched: 7. This CDR3 comprises 13 residues. The germline V gene has CDR1 LNHDA and CDR2 SQIVND (reference sequence). CDR3 sequence (DNA): TGTGCCAGTAGAGGGCAGGGGGAAGCTGAAGCTTTCTTT. It is translated as CASRGQGEAEAFF.

This clone was seen a handful of times. J is TRBJ2-1 and V is TRBV28; TRBD1 agrees at 8 bases. Germline V gene sequence: CDR1 MDHEN, CDR2 SYDVKM. Trimming took 6 bases from V and 3 from J; bases not matched to a gene: 7. This CDR3 has 15 amino acids. CDR3: CASRSSGTGYNEQFF. CDR3 in DNA: TGTGCCAGCAGGTCCTCCGGGACAGGCTACAATGAGCAGTTCTTC.